The rows below give T cell receptor beta chains drawn from one sample of a study of blood T cell repertoires in COVID-19. Assay: immunoSEQ multiplex PCR; the TCRdb copy retains only in-frame clones and omits some. The sample lists roughly 51,000 clones; 80% to 90% were seen once. Sequencing was performed on peripheral blood. These receptors were collected from an elderly woman with acute or convalescent COVID-19. Both conserved end residues are part of each CDR3. D genes are given only for firm matches. Clone size appears in some rows only: once, few, many, or a class for an expanded clone.

D gene: -; V gene: TRBV19; clone size: -; J gene: TRBJ2-7; CDR3 DNA: TGTGCCAGTAGTATGGGGCTGGGGGCCTCCTACGAGCAGTACTTC; CDR3 protein: CASSMGLGASYEQYF
D gene: -; V gene: TRBV7-2; clone size: -; J gene: TRBJ2-3; CDR3 DNA: TGTGCCAGCAGCTCCCAAGGGGCCACAGATACGCAGTATTTT; CDR3 protein: CASSSQGATDTQYF
D gene: -; V gene: TRBV2; clone size: -; J gene: TRBJ2-3; CDR3 DNA: TGTGCCAGCAGTACCCAGGATACGCAGTATTTT; CDR3 protein: CASSTQDTQYF
D gene: TRBD1; V gene: TRBV24-1; clone size: -; J gene: TRBJ1-5; CDR3 DNA: TGTGCCACCAGTGAGACAGGGATCAATCAGCCCCAGCATTTT; CDR3 protein: CATSETGINQPQHF
D gene: -; V gene: TRBV19; clone size: -; J gene: TRBJ1-6; CDR3 DNA: TGTGCCAGTAGACAGGGAGATGGAAATTCACCCCTCCACTTT; CDR3 protein: CASRQGDGNSPLHF
D gene: -; V gene: TRBV27; clone size: -; J gene: TRBJ1-1; CDR3 DNA: TGTGCCAGCAGGGGCCTGAGGAACACTGAAGCTTTCTTT; CDR3 protein: CASRGLRNTEAFF
D gene: TRBD1; V gene: TRBV12-3/TRBV12-4; clone size: -; J gene: TRBJ2-7; CDR3 DNA: TGTGCCAGCAGCGACAGGGCTTACGAGCAGTACTTC; CDR3 protein: CASSDRAYEQYF
D gene: -; V gene: TRBV7-8; clone size: -; J gene: TRBJ1-3; CDR3 DNA: TGTGCCAGCAGCCCGCAGGGCGTTCTGGTTGAATCCATATATTTT; CDR3 protein: CASSPQGVLVESIYF
D gene: TRBD1; V gene: TRBV3-1/TRBV3-2; clone size: few; J gene: TRBJ1-2; CDR3 DNA: TGTGCCAGCAGCCAAGATGGGTTTACAGGGACAGGGGGCTACACCTTC; CDR3 protein: CASSQDGFTGTGGYTF
D gene: -; V gene: TRBV5-6; clone size: -; J gene: TRBJ1-1; CDR3 DNA: TGTGCCAGCAGCTGGGGGACTTACAGCACTGAAGCTTTCTTT; CDR3 protein: CASSWGTYSTEAFF
D gene: TRBD1; V gene: TRBV7-2; clone size: -; J gene: TRBJ1-5; CDR3 DNA: TGTGCCAGCAGGGACAGGGTGGGGCAGCCCCAGCATTTT; CDR3 protein: CASRDRVGQPQHF
D gene: -; V gene: TRBV3-1/TRBV3-2; clone size: once; J gene: TRBJ1-2; CDR3 DNA: TGTGCCAGCAGCCAAGTCGGGACTGAAAACTATGGCTACACCTTC; CDR3 protein: CASSQVGTENYGYTF
D gene: TRBD1; V gene: TRBV5-6; clone size: -; J gene: TRBJ1-2; CDR3 DNA: TGTGCCAGCAGCTCTCCGGACAGGATAAATTATGGCTACACCTTC; CDR3 protein: CASSSPDRINYGYTF
D gene: -; V gene: TRBV18; clone size: -; J gene: TRBJ2-2; CDR3 DNA: TGTGCCAGCCTCATCTCCAGAGGGCAAGCGGGCACCGGGGAGCTGTTTTTT; CDR3 protein: CASLISRGQAGTGELFF
D gene: TRBD1; V gene: TRBV28; clone size: -; J gene: TRBJ1-4; CDR3 DNA: TGTGCCAGCAGTTCGGGACAGGGAAATGAAAAACTGTTTTTT; CDR3 protein: CASSSGQGNEKLFF
D gene: -; V gene: TRBV2; clone size: -; J gene: TRBJ2-1; CDR3 DNA: TGTGCCAGCTCTTTTTACAATGAGCAGTTCTTC; CDR3 protein: CASSFYNEQFF
D gene: TRBD2; V gene: TRBV7-6; clone size: few; J gene: TRBJ2-1; CDR3 DNA: TGTGCCAGCAGCCCAGGGCGGCGGGGGGGCAGTGAGCAGTTCTTC; CDR3 protein: CASSPGRRGGSEQFF
D gene: TRBD1; V gene: TRBV10-3; clone size: -; J gene: TRBJ2-1; CDR3 DNA: TGTGCCATCAGTGAGCGACAGGGTCTCTCCTACAATGAGCAGTTCTTC; CDR3 protein: CAISERQGLSYNEQFF
D gene: TRBD1; V gene: TRBV19; clone size: -; J gene: TRBJ1-2; CDR3 DNA: TGTGCCAGTAGTATTTCGGGACAGGACTATGGCTACACCTTC; CDR3 protein: CASSISGQDYGYTF
D gene: TRBD1; V gene: TRBV6-5; clone size: once; J gene: TRBJ2-7; CDR3 DNA: TGTGCCAGCAATAGAAAGGGACAGGGGCTGGGTGAGCAGTACTTC; CDR3 protein: CASNRKGQGLGEQYF
D gene: TRBD2; V gene: TRBV6-5; clone size: few; J gene: TRBJ2-3; CDR3 DNA: TGTGCCAGCAGTTACGGTGGCGGGGGGGCAGCAGATACGCAGTATTTT; CDR3 protein: CASSYGGGGAADTQYF
D gene: TRBD1; V gene: TRBV5-6; clone size: -; J gene: TRBJ1-3; CDR3 DNA: TGTGCCAGCAGCTCCGACAGGGCCTCTGGAAACACCATATATTTT; CDR3 protein: CASSSDRASGNTIYF
D gene: -; V gene: TRBV6-5; clone size: -; J gene: TRBJ2-6; CDR3 DNA: TGTGCCAGCGTCGGTGGTGGGGCCAACGTCCTGACTTTC; CDR3 protein: CASVGGGANVLTF
D gene: TRBD1; V gene: TRBV6-6; clone size: -; J gene: TRBJ1-2; CDR3 DNA: TGTGCCAGCAATATCCGGGACAGGGGGCTCTATGGCTACACCTTC; CDR3 protein: CASNIRDRGLYGYTF
D gene: TRBD1; V gene: TRBV27; clone size: -; J gene: TRBJ1-2; CDR3 DNA: TGTGCCAGCAGTAGAACAGGGGGGAACTATGGCTACACCTTC; CDR3 protein: CASSRTGGNYGYTF
D gene: -; V gene: TRBV7-3; clone size: -; J gene: TRBJ2-1; CDR3 DNA: TGTGCCAGCAGCTTAAGTGAGACAGCCTTCAATGAGCAGTTCTTC; CDR3 protein: CASSLSETAFNEQFF
D gene: TRBD1; V gene: TRBV11-2; clone size: -; J gene: TRBJ2-1; CDR3 DNA: TGTGCCAGCAGCTTGGTGACAGGGGGCTACAATGAGCAGTTCTTC; CDR3 protein: CASSLVTGGYNEQFF
D gene: TRBD2; V gene: TRBV5-1; clone size: -; J gene: TRBJ2-2; CDR3 DNA: TGCGCCAGCAGCAGGGGACTAGCGGGGGCCTCGTGGACCGGGGAGCTGTTTTTT; CDR3 protein: CASSRGLAGASWTGELFF
D gene: TRBD1; V gene: TRBV5-4; clone size: -; J gene: TRBJ2-3; CDR3 DNA: TGTGCCAGCAGCCCCGGGACAGGAGCTTTAAGGGCCTCGCAGTATTTT; CDR3 protein: CASSPGTGALRASQYF
D gene: TRBD1; V gene: TRBV7-9; clone size: -; J gene: TRBJ1-2; CDR3 DNA: TGTGCCAGCACCCTAGACAGGGACTATGGCTACACCTTC; CDR3 protein: CASTLDRDYGYTF
D gene: -; V gene: TRBV19; clone size: -; J gene: TRBJ1-2; CDR3 DNA: TGTGCCAGCCGGACAGACCATGGCTACACCTTC; CDR3 protein: CASRTDHGYTF
D gene: -; V gene: TRBV14; clone size: -; J gene: TRBJ1-2; CDR3 DNA: TGTGCCAGCAGCCAAGATTACAGGTCCGGGGGCTACACCTTC; CDR3 protein: CASSQDYRSGGYTF
D gene: TRBD2; V gene: TRBV2; clone size: -; J gene: TRBJ2-1; CDR3 DNA: TGTGCCGGACTAGCGGGGGCGGACTCCTACAATGAGCAGTTCTTC; CDR3 protein: CAGLAGADSYNEQFF